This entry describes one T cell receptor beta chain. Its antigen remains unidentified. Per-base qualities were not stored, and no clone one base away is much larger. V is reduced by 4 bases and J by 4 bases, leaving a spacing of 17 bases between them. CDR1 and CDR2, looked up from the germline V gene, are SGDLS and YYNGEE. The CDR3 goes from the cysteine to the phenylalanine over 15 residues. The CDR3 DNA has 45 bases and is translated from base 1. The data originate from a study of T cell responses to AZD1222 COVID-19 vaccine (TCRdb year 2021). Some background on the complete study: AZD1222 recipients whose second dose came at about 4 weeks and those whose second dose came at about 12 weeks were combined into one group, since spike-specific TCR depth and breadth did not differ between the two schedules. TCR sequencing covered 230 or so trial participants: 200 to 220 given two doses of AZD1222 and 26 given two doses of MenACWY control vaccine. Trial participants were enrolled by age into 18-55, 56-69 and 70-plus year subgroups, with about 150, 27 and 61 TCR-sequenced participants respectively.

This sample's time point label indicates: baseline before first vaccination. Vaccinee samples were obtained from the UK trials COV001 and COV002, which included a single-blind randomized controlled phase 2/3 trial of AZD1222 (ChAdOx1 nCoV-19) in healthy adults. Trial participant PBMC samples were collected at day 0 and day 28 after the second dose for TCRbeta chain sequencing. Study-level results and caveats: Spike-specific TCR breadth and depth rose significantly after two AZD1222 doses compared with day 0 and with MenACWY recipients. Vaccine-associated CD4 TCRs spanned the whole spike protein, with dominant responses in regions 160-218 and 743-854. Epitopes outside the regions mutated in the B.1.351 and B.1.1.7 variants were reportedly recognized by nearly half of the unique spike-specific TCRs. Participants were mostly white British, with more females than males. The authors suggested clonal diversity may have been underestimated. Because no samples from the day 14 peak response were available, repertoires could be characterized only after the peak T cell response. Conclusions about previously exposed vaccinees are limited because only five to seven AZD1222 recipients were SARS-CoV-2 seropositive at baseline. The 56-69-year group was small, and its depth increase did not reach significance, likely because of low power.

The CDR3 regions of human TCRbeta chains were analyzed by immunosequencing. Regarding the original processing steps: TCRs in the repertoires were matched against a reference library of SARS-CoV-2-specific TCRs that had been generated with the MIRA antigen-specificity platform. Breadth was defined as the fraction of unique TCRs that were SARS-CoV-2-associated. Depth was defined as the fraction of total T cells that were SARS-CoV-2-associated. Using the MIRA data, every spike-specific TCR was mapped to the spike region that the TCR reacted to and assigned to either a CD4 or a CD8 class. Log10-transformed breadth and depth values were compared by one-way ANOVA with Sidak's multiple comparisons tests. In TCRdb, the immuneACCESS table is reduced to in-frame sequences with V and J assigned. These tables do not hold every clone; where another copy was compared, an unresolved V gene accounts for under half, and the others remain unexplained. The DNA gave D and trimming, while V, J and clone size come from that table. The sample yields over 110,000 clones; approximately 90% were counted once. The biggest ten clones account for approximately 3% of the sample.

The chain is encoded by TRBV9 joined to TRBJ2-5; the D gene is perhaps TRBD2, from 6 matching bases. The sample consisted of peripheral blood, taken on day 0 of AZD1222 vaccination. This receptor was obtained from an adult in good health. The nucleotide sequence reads TGTGCCAGCAGCTCTCCGTTAGAGGAGGGAGAGACCCAGTACTTC. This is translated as CASSSPLEEGETQYF.